This T cell receptor beta chain came from a study of T-cell reconstitution after alpha-beta-depleted transplantation in children. Study results and limitations: Roughly two months post-transplant, alpha-beta T cells reportedly originated from several hundred graft clones that had expanded.

This clonotype has a count of ten or more. Its antigen remains unknown. Unique molecular identifiers were used to barcode this TCRbeta library. TCRdb recomputed calls from the PCR reads with MiXCR, one row per CDR3 protein. The sample lists 780,000 or so distinct CDR3 sequences, roughly 16% occurring once. The CDR3 is made up of 15 amino acids. With V trimmed by 3 bases and J by 7 bases, 7 bases remained unmatched. The chain couples TRBV12-3 or TRBV12-4 to TRBJ2-2, with 8 bases lining up with TRBD2. This clonotype was obtained from a male patient between 5 and 17 years old who had a stem cell transplant for acute lymphoblastic leukemia, so the T cells may come from the graft donor. Sample: PBMCs, mostly from graft donor cells, taken 360 days after TCRalphabeta/CD19-depleted stem cell transplant. The CDR3, as DNA: TGTGCCAGCAGTTTCCCGACTAGCGAGGGCGGGGAGCTGTTTTTT. Protein: CASSFPTSEGGELFF.